This T cell receptor (beta chain) was retrieved from a study of cytomegalovirus exposure and HLA in healthy donors. A single count supports this clone. No antigen is known for it. The PCR contained 60 Vbeta and 13 Jbeta primers. Some clones are missing from TCRdb's copy, which holds only in-frame ones; the method was immunoSEQ multiplex PCR. Of just over 150,000 clones detected, approximately 76% appear once; the ten largest clones hold about 2%. The V and J ends lost 0 bases and 6 bases respectively, with 10 bases between them. The CDR3 extends over 14 amino acids. Germline V lookup: CDR1 SGHRS, CDR2 YFSETQ. Study-wide points: The investigators catalogued 150 to 200 TCR beta chains as cytomegalovirus-associated. As was reported, the HLA-A and HLA-B alleles of most subjects were accurately predicted from TCR beta sequences.

V and J are TRBV5-1 and TRBJ2-4; D gene ambiguous. This receptor was identified in a female donor in good health and CMV-seronegative. Sequencing used PBMCs. This CDR3 is CASSLGGTTNIQYF. The CDR3 region has the DNA TGCGCCAGCAGCTTGGGAGGAACCACAAACATTCAGTACTTC.